The 32 T cell receptor beta chains reported below all come from one sample, sequenced in a study of shared clonotypes between healthy human individuals. The protocol was immunoSEQ multiplex PCR, while the TCRdb copy is restricted to in-frame clones and leaves out a portion. The sample records approximately 2.5 million clones, more than 80% being singletons. Source material: naive CD4+ T cells sorted from blood. As for subset: CD45RA+ positively selected. These receptors originate from a man between 18 and 35 years old in good health.

The CDR3 nucleotides read TGTGCCTGGAAAACTAGCGGCACCGGGGAGCTGTTTTTT. Protein sequence: CAWKTSGTGELFF. J is TRBJ2-2 and V is TRBV30, with 8 positions matching TRBD2. CDR1 and CDR2 from the germline V gene are GTSNPN and SVGIG (reference sequence). V was pared by 4 bases and J by 4 bases, with 2 bases of the junction left unmatched. This CDR3 contains 13 residues.

The chain combines TRBV15 with TRBJ2-7; 7 bases fit TRBD1. Germline CDR1 LNHNV, CDR2 YYDKDF (reference sequence). The CDR3 loop spans 14 amino acids. V shed 3 bases and J 5 bases; nucleotides not matched to a gene: 7. CDR3 nucleotides: TGTGCCACCAGCAGGGATGACAGGGTCCACGAGCAGTACTTC. Amino acid sequence: CATSRDDRVHEQYF.

A note on this clone: Other DNA sequences from this sample encode an identical CDR3 as well. The chain recombines TRBV18 with TRBJ2-2; D gene ambiguous. Germline V gene sequence: CDR1 KGHSH, CDR2 LQKENI. V lost 2 bases, J lost 2 bases, and 9 bases lay in between. CDR3 size: 15 residues. CDR3 DNA sequence: TGTGCCAGCTCACCAGAAACGGGCAACACCGGGGAGCTGTTTTTT. Encoded protein: CASSPETGNTGELFF.

V is TRBV6-6 and J is TRBJ1-2; possibly TRBD1 for D (6 bases). Germline lookup yields CDR1 MNHNY and CDR2 SVGAGI (reference sequence). Trimming removed 0 bases from V and 0 bases from J, with 8 bases in between. The CDR3 is made up of 15 amino acids. DNA of the CDR3: TGTGCCAGCAGTTACTCACAGGGTTCTAACTATGGCTACACCTTC. Translation gives CASSYSQGSNYGYTF.

This chain connects TRBV5-4 to TRBJ2-4; D gene ambiguous. CDR1 and CDR2 (germline): SGHNT, YYREEE (reference sequence). Trimming removed 0 bases at V and 5 bases at J, with 9 bases between. The CDR3 runs 14 residues. CDR3 sequence: CASSLAHRQNIQYF. The CDR3 DNA reads as TGTGCCAGCAGCTTGGCCCACAGACAAAACATTCAGTACTTC.

The chain carries TRBV5-1 and TRBJ2-7; 7 bases line up with TRBD2. After removal of 0 bases from V and 1 base from J, the junction contained 7 bases not matched to a gene. The CDR3 runs 16 residues. Per germline, CDR1 SGHRS and CDR2 YFSETQ. CDR3 residues: CASSLGGTTPSYEQYF. The CDR3 DNA reads TGCGCCAGCAGCTTGGGCGGGACTACCCCTTCCTACGAGCAGTACTTC.

As regards this clone: Other DNA sequences in this sample translate to the same CDR3. The chain carries TRBV6-5 and TRBJ2-7, with 12 bases matching TRBD2. The CDR3 consists of 14 residues. The V gene end was trimmed by 5 bases and the J gene end by 4 bases; junction bases not matched to a gene: 3. Germline V gene data show CDR1 as MNHEY and CDR2 as SVGAGI. The CDR3 DNA reads as TGTGCCAGCAGTCCTACTAGCGGGAGGTACGAGCAGTACTTC. Residues: CASSPTSGRYEQYF.

The rearrangement uses TRBV21-1 and TRBJ1-5. TRBV21-1 is classified as a pseudogene. This CDR3 region has 12 residues. In nucleotides, the CDR3 is TGTGCCAGGGGGGGGAGATCGCAGCCCCAGCATTTT. Translating it yields CARGGRSQPQHF.

The gene calls are TRBV10-3 and TRBJ2-5; no firm D call. V was trimmed by 3 bases and J by 5 bases, leaving 16 bases between them. The CDR3 consists of 15 residues. Germline loops: CDR1 ENHRY, CDR2 SYGVKD. The CDR3: CAISDSGSDLETQYF. In DNA, the CDR3 is TGTGCCATCAGTGATTCAGGTTCTGACCTGGAGACCCAGTACTTC.

This sequence joins TRBV29-1 and TRBJ2-2; D is perhaps TRBD2 (6 bases). Per the germline V gene, CDR1 is SQVTM and CDR2 is ANQGSEA. This CDR3 is built from 15 residues. V was shortened by 5 bases and J by 6 bases, with 19 bases between the two germline ends. CDR3 bases: TGCAGCGTTAGAGGAGGGGACTCGCGGCCCGGGGAGCTGTTTTTT. It specifies CSVRGGDSRPGELFF.

The gene calls are TRBV19 and TRBJ1-1, with 8 bases that match TRBD1. CDR3 size: 12 residues. The germline gives CDR1 LNHDA, CDR2 SQIVND (reference sequence). Trimming at V came to 8 bases and at J to 7 bases, leaving 6 bases not matched to a gene. The CDR3 sequence: CASWDRPNEAFF. The CDR3 bases are TGTGCCAGTTGGGACAGGCCCAATGAAGCTTTCTTT.

In its sample, this clone was seen once. This chain connects TRBV6-5 to TRBJ1-4; D is ambiguous. Trimming took 2 bases from V and 4 from J, leaving 5 bases between them. The CDR3 is 13 residues long. Germline V gene sequence: CDR1 MNHEY, CDR2 SVGAGI. CDR3 sequence (DNA): TGTGCCAGCAGTTACGCCTTTAATGAAAAACTGTTTTTT. Protein: CASSYAFNEKLFF.

This chain connects TRBV12-5 to TRBJ1-1, with unresolved D. V was shortened by 3 bases and J by 1 base, with 9 bases between the two germline ends. This CDR3 spans 14 amino acids. Germline V gives CDR1 LGHNT, CDR2 FRNRAP. CDR3 sequence: CASGLKEENTEAFF. CDR3 in DNA: TGTGCTAGTGGTTTAAAAGAGGAGAACACTGAAGCTTTCTTT.

This chain links TRBV27 with TRBJ2-2; D gene ambiguous. The CDR3 has 14 residues. CDR1 MNHEY and CDR2 SMNVEV come from the germline V gene (reference sequence). V lost 1 base and J 1 base, leaving 4 bases between the germline ends. The CDR3 bases are TGTGCCAGCAGTTTATGGCAGAACACCGGGGAGCTGTTTTTT. Translation: CASSLWQNTGELFF.

V gene TRBV6-1 combines with J gene TRBJ1-2; TRBD1 agrees at 11 bases. Germline V gene sequence: CDR1 MNHNS, CDR2 SASEGT. V lost 10 bases and J lost 7; bases outside the gene matches: 2. The CDR3 extends over 11 amino acids. CDR3 loop: CATGQGAGYTF. CDR3 in DNA: TGTGCCACCGGACAGGGGGCTGGCTACACCTTC.

The chain recombines TRBV7-7 with TRBJ2-7, with a tentative D call TRBD1 (5 bases). The CDR3 is made up of 14 amino acids. Germline V gene sequence: CDR1 SSHAT, CDR2 FNYEAQ (reference sequence). CDR3 DNA sequence: TGTGCTAGCCAAGAGACAGCCACCTCCTACGAGCAGTACTTC. This codes for CASQETATSYEQYF.

The chain couples TRBV2 to TRBJ2-1; D is possibly TRBD1 or TRBD2 (5 bases each). Germline assignment: CDR1 SNHLY and CDR2 FYNNEI. Trimming shortened V by 7 bases and J by 5 bases, and 18 bases separated the two germline ends. The CDR3 runs to 15 residues. DNA of the CDR3: TGTGCCAGCATGGGGACCTCGGGCGACCACAATGAGCAGTTCTTC. This codes for CASMGTSGDHNEQFF.

The chain links TRBV18 to TRBJ1-6; possible D gene TRBD1, 5 bases. The CDR3 spans 13 residues. From germline, CDR1 is KGHSH and CDR2 LQKENI. V was pared by 6 bases and J by 14 bases, with 17 bases between. The DNA of the CDR3 is TGTGCCAGCTCGGAGGACGGGGCTTCGGCCCTCCACTTT. Residues: CASSEDGASALHF.

The DNA of the CDR3 is TGTGCCAGCGTTCTGGGTTCTTCCTACAATGAGCAGTTCTTC. This translates into CASVLGSSYNEQFF. The V call is TRBV7-2, the J call TRBJ2-1, with no clear D. Germline CDR1 reads SGHTA; CDR2 reads FQGNSA. The CDR3 totals 14 residues. Trimming removed 8 bases from V and 1 base from J, with 12 bases in between.

This clone came up a few times. The rearrangement links TRBV28 to TRBJ1-1, with a weak D call TRBD1 (5 bases). The V and J ends lost 6 bases and 1 base respectively, with 12 bases between them. The CDR3 spans 14 residues. The germline CDR1 and CDR2 sequences are MDHEN and SYDVKM. The CDR3 region is CASRYPGPNTEAFF. The DNA of the CDR3 is TGTGCCAGCAGATATCCGGGGCCGAACACTGAAGCTTTCTTT. The full variable domain, completed using reference TRBV28 and TRBJ1-1, is DVKVTQSSRYLVKRTGEKVFLECVQDMDHENMFWYRQDPGLGLRLIYFSYDVKMKEKGDIPEGYSVSREKKERFSLILESASTNQTSMYLCASRYPGPNTEAFFGQGTRLTVV.

With respect to this clone: The sample carries other DNA sequences with the same CDR3. J is TRBJ2-5 and V is TRBV30; D not certain. CDR1 is GTSNPN and CDR2 is SVGIG in the germline V gene (reference sequence). Trimming took off 0 bases at V and 1 base at J, with 6 bases between the two ends. This CDR3 region has 13 residues. The CDR3 sequence is CAWSVQSQETQYF. Written as DNA, the CDR3 is TGTGCCTGGAGTGTCCAGAGCCAAGAGACCCAGTACTTC.

This clone was recorded only once. The identical CDR3 is also encoded by other nucleotide sequences in the sample. The chain joins TRBV30 to TRBJ2-3; no clear D gene. Germline loops: CDR1 GTSNPN, CDR2 SVGIG (reference sequence). The CDR3 is made up of 14 amino acids. V shed 2 bases and J shed 2 bases, with 11 bases lying between them. Here the CDR3 reads CAWSMGGPTDTQYF. CDR3 nucleotides: TGTGCCTGGAGTATGGGCGGTCCCACAGATACGCAGTATTTT. Filled out from reference TRBV30 and TRBJ2-3, the complete variable domain reads SQTIHQWPATLVQPVGSPLSLECTVEGTSNPNLYWYRQAAGRGLQLLFYSVGIGQISSEVPQNLSASRPQDRQFILSSKKLLLSDSGFYLCAWSMGGPTDTQYFGPGTRLTVL.

The chain combines TRBV15 with TRBJ2-2; TRBD1 matches 7 bases. J was trimmed by 9 bases and V by 2 bases; bases with no gene match: 3. The CDR3 length is 13 residues. Germline V gene lookup returns CDR1 LNHNV and CDR2 YYDKDF (reference sequence). The CDR3 protein is CATSRTQGWELFF. The CDR3 DNA is TGTGCCACCAGCAGAACACAGGGGTGGGAGCTGTTTTTT.

The rearrangement uses TRBV2 and TRBJ2-1; 7 bases agree with TRBD1. CDR1 is SNHLY, CDR2 FYNNEI, per germline. This CDR3 region has 18 residues. Losses at the gene ends were 0 bases for V and 2 bases for J; bases not matched to a gene: 10. The CDR3 DNA reads as TGTGCCAGCAGTGAAGCACTCCTCCGGGACAGTGCCTACAATGAGCAGTTCTTC. Its protein product is CASSEALLRDSAYNEQFF.

This clone is a singleton in its sample. This sequence joins TRBV18 and TRBJ2-7; D is tentatively TRBD1 or TRBD2 (6 bases each). This CDR3 has 15 residues. Germline CDR1 reads KGHSH; CDR2 reads LQKENI. The V end lost 6 bases, the J end lost 2 bases, and 17 bases lay between the germline ends. The CDR3 DNA is TGTGCCAGCTCTCAGGGGCGGGATCGGACCTACGAGCAGTACTTC. It yields the protein CASSQGRDRTYEQYF. Complete variable domain (other parts from reference TRBV18 and TRBJ2-7): NAGVMQNPRHLVRRRGQEARLRCSPMKGHSHVYWYRQLPEEGLKFMVYLQKENIIDESGMPKERFSAEFPKEGPSILRIQQVVRGDSAAYFCASSQGRDRTYEQYFGPGTRLTVT.

The chain has TRBV6-1 and TRBJ2-5; tentatively, D is TRBD1 or TRBD2 (5 bases each). V lost 4 bases and J 7 bases, leaving 16 bases between the germline ends. The CDR3 contains 14 residues. Germline V gene data show CDR1 as MNHNS and CDR2 as SASEGT. CDR3 protein: CASSGATSTGTQYF. CDR3 nucleotides: TGTGCCAGCAGTGGGGCTACTAGTACAGGGACCCAGTACTTC.

The chain has TRBV11-2 and TRBJ2-7, with a weak D call TRBD2 (5 bases). V was shortened by 7 bases and J by 3 bases, with 19 bases between the two germline ends. Germline V gene lookup returns CDR1 SGHAT and CDR2 FQNNGV. The length of the CDR3 is 15 residues. This CDR3 reads CASNPRAAIRYEQYF. The CDR3 DNA sequence: TGTGCCAGCAACCCGCGGGCAGCGATTCGCTACGAGCAGTACTTC.

The rearrangement links TRBV28 to TRBJ1-5, with D unclear. The V gene's germline CDR1 is MDHEN and CDR2 SYDVKM. This CDR3 is 12 amino acids long. Deletions cut 9 bases from V and 3 bases from J, with 9 bases between. In DNA form, the CDR3 reads TGTGCCAGTCAGGTGCTCAATCAGCCCCAGCATTTT. Translating gives CASQVLNQPQHF.

The genes are TRBV10-1 and TRBJ2-2; D possibly corresponds to TRBD2 (5 bases). The CDR3 is 13 amino acids. The V gene's germline CDR1 is WNHNN and CDR2 SYGVQD (reference sequence). The V end lost 1 base, the J end lost 8 bases, and 8 bases lay between the germline ends. The CDR3 sequence: CASSELEEGELFF. The CDR3 bases are TGCGCCAGCAGTGAGTTGGAGGAGGGGGAGCTGTTTTTT.

The genes are TRBV6-7 and TRBJ2-5; TRBD2 might be the D (5 bases). TRBV6-7 is an ORF; its function is uncertain. This CDR3 comprises 18 residues. Between the trimmed V and J ends, which lost 0 bases and 4 bases, there was a span of 21 bases. CDR3 protein: CASSYSIGQEAQRETQYF. For the CDR3, the DNA is TGTGCCAGCAGTTACTCGATTGGGCAGGAGGCCCAGAGAGAGACCCAGTACTTC.

Worth noting for this clone: The same CDR3 arises from other DNA sequences in this sample as well. The rearrangement joins TRBV27 to TRBJ1-1; no firm D call. Germline CDR1 and CDR2: MNHEY and SMNVEV (reference sequence). V lost 3 bases and J 0 bases, leaving 5 bases between the germline ends. The CDR3 runs to 13 residues. The CDR3 region has the DNA TGTGCCAGCAGTTTGGAAGTGAACACTGAAGCTTTCTTT. Amino acids: CASSLEVNTEAFF.

The chain combines TRBV11-3 with TRBJ2-7; 8 bases fit TRBD1. Germline lookup yields CDR1 SGHNT and CDR2 YENEEA. CDR3 length equals 15 residues. J lost 2 bases, V lost 1 base, and 4 bases had no gene match. CDR3: CASSLGDRPAYEQYF. The CDR3 region has the DNA TGTGCCAGCAGCTTAGGGGACAGGCCGGCCTACGAGCAGTACTTC.